This is a list of T cell receptor beta chains from one sample in a study of cytomegalovirus exposure and HLA in healthy donors. Clones were read by immunoSEQ multiplex PCR, and TCRdb kept only the in-frame ones, dropping some. The data show about 160,000 clones, about 75% seen once. The source material was PBMCs. All receptors come from a female donor in good health and CMV-seronegative. Each CDR3 is given with its conserved first and last residue. A D gene is named only where the DNA matches it firmly. Only part of the rows carry a size: once, few, many, or a class if the clone is expanded.

j_call clone_size d_call v_call cdr3_nt cdr3_aa
TRBJ2-7 . . TRBV2 TGTGCCAGCGGCCCCAGGACCTACGAGCAGTACTTC CASGPRTYEQYF
TRBJ2-6 . . TRBV6-6 TGTGCCAGCAGTTACTCTGCAGACTCTGGGGCCAACGTCCTGACTTTC CASSYSADSGANVLTF
TRBJ2-1 . TRBD2 TRBV7-2 TGTGCCAGCAGACTCGTCGGGACTAGCGGCTACAATGAGCAGTTCTTC CASRLVGTSGYNEQFF
TRBJ1-1 . . TRBV28 TGTGCCAGCAGCCCTCAGGGGAACACTGAAGCTTTCTTT CASSPQGNTEAFF
TRBJ2-1 once TRBD2 TRBV4-2 TGTGCCAGCAGCCAAACGGAAGCGGGAAGCTCCTACAATGAGCAGTTCTTC CASSQTEAGSSYNEQFF
TRBJ1-4 . . TRBV18 TGTGCCAGCTCACTAGCCCCGGAGGCTGAAAAACTGTTTTTT CASSLAPEAEKLFF
TRBJ1-2 . . TRBV19 TGTGCCAGTAGTGCACAGATCTATGGCTACACCTTC CASSAQIYGYTF
TRBJ2-1 . TRBD2 TRBV7-2 TGTGCCAGCAGCCCCGGGGGGAATGAGCAGTTCTTC CASSPGGNEQFF
TRBJ1-2 . TRBD1 TRBV19 TGTGCCAGTAGCTGGACAGGGTACGGCTACACCTTC CASSWTGYGYTF
TRBJ1-2 once . TRBV19 TGTGCCAGTAGCCAAACAGGGCTTGACTATGGCTACACCTTC CASSQTGLDYGYTF
TRBJ1-4 . TRBD1 TRBV15 TGTGCCACCAGCAGAGATGGGATGGACAGGGAGAACAAGATAACTAATGAAAAACTGTTTTTT CATSRDGMDRENKITNEKLFF
TRBJ2-7 . TRBD1 TRBV7-2 TGTGCCAGCAGCCGACAGGGAAAAAACTACGAGCAGTACTTC CASSRQGKNYEQYF
TRBJ2-7 . . TRBV4-3 TGCGCCAGCAGCCCGACGCGGCAAAGTGGGGAGCAGTACTTC CASSPTRQSGEQYF
TRBJ2-1 . TRBD2 TRBV28 TGTGCCAGCAGTGGCCGACTAGCGGGAGCTATAAGTCAGTTCTTC CASSGRLAGAISQFF
TRBJ2-1 . TRBD2 TRBV7-2 TGTGCCAGCAGCCGCCGGACTAGCGGGAGGGATGAGCAGTTCTTC CASSRRTSGRDEQFF
TRBJ2-3 . TRBD1 TRBV7-2 TGTGCCAGCAGCTTGTACGTTCGGACAGGGACGGCACAAGATACGCAGTATTTT CASSLYVRTGTAQDTQYF
TRBJ1-5 few TRBD1 TRBV4-1 TGTGCCAGCAGCCAAGGGACAGGGGAGAGTCAGCCCCAGCATTTT CASSQGTGESQPQHF
TRBJ2-1 . TRBD2 TRBV7-3 TGTGCCAGCAGCTTAACGGGTGGACTAGCAGAAAGGAGCTCCTACAATGAGCAGTTCTTC CASSLTGGLAERSSYNEQFF
TRBJ2-5 . . TRBV18 TGTGCCAGCTCACCACCCGGTGCGGCACTCCAAGAGACCCAGTACTTC CASSPPGAALQETQYF
TRBJ2-7 once . TRBV30 TGTGCCTGGAGTGTTGAGGGGGATGAGCAGTACTTC CAWSVEGDEQYF
TRBJ2-1 . TRBD1 TRBV5-4 TGTGCCAGCAGCCTCCGGGACAGGGCCTACAATGAGCAGTTCTTC CASSLRDRAYNEQFF
TRBJ2-2 . TRBD2 TRBV6-4 TGTGCCAGCAGCGAAACTAGCGACCCCGGGGAGCTGTTTTTT CASSETSDPGELFF
TRBJ2-5 . . TRBV5-1 TGCGCCAGCAGCTTGGAAGTTTATGGGAGCCAAGAGACCCAGTACTTC CASSLEVYGSQETQYF
TRBJ1-2 . . TRBV30 TGTGCCTGGAGTGTAATCAGGGGACGAGGCTACACCTTC CAWSVIRGRGYTF
TRBJ2-5 . . TRBV6-1 TGTGCCAGCAGTGAAATTCGGGGGGACAAACCCCAAGAGACCCAGTACTTC CASSEIRGDKPQETQYF
TRBJ2-1 . TRBD2 TRBV4-3 TGCGCCAGCAGCCAAGGGGCGACTAGCGGCTATACCTCCTACAATGAGCAGTTCTTC CASSQGATSGYTSYNEQFF